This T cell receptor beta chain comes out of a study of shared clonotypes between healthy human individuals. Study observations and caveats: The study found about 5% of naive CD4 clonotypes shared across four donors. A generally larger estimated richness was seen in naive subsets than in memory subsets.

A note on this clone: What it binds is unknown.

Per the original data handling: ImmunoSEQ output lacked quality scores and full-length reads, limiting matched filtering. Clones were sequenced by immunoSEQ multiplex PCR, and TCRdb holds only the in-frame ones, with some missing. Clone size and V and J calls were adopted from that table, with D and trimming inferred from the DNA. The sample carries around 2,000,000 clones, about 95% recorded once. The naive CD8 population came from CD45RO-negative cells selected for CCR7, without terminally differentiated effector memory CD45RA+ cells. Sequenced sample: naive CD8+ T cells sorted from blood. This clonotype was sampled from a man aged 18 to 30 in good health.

The CDR3 reads CASSPTAFSYEQYF. In nucleotides, the CDR3 is TGTGCCAGCAGTCCAACAGCATTCTCCTACGAGCAGTACTTC. J is TRBJ2-7 and V is TRBV6-1; D unclear. With 5 bases removed from V and 0 bases from J, the gap between germline ends came to 11 bases. The CDR3 contains 14 residues. From germline, CDR1 is MNHNS and CDR2 SASEGT.